This T cell receptor beta chain originates from a study of T cells expressing NK-cell markers. Across the whole study: It was sorted CD3+CD56+NKG2C+, CD3+CD56+NKG2C- and CD3+CD56-NKG2C+ T cells that supplied the TCR beta repertoires. Within the sequenced cohort of eight donors, seven exhibited HCMV seropositivity and one was seronegative. Whole-study results and caveats: For over 5 donors, the dominant NKG2C+ clonotypes made up about 1.0-7.5% of their CD8+ T cells.

UMIs accompanied the 5'RACE template switching by which TCR beta cDNA was made. After re-calling the 5' RACE reads, TCRdb lists one entry per CDR3 protein, DNA absent. This table lists approximately 420,000 distinct CDR3 sequences. As for this clonotype: Antigen unknown.

This clonotype was obtained from a woman between 50 and 59 years old in good health. Sample: blood T cells: a sorted CD56 or NKG2C T cell subset, CD4+ or CD8+ T cells, or bulk PBMC T cells (not recorded which).

The CDR3 loop reads CASSLRLLNQYNEQFF. The chain joins TRBV27 to TRBJ2-1. Germline loops: CDR1 MNHEY, CDR2 SMNVEV (reference sequence). The CDR3 spans 16 residues.